The source of this T cell receptor beta chain is a study of cytomegalovirus exposure and HLA in healthy donors. V was pared by 5 bases and J by 5 bases, with 9 bases of the junction left unmatched. Germline V CDR1 and CDR2: SGDLS, YYNGEE. The CDR3 sequence is 15 residues long. Notes on this clone: Its antigen remains unknown. The identical CDR3 is also encoded by other nucleotide sequences in the sample.

Broader study findings: Cytomegalovirus-associated status was assigned to more than 150 TCR beta chains. In a later analysis, a missense DCLRE1C variant was linked to TCR beta V- and J-gene trimming.

Amplification used 60 Vbeta primers and 13 Jbeta primers. The table came from immunoSEQ multiplex PCR; TCRdb's copy has only in-frame clones and leaves some out. The data show fewer than 300,000 clones, 80% seen once. The sequenced sample consisted of PBMCs. The clonotype comes from a girl aged 2-9 years in good health and CMV-seronegative. The chain uses TRBV9 and TRBJ2-5; 10 bases are a match to TRBD2. For the CDR3, the DNA is TGTGCCAGCAGTGCATTAGCGGGAGGCCGGGAGACCCAGTACTTC. It encodes CASSALAGGRETQYF.